The rows below give T cell receptor beta chains drawn from one sample of a study of blood T cell repertoires in COVID-19. Assay used: immunoSEQ multiplex PCR; TCRdb lists only in-frame clones, some missing. The sample has some 300,000 clones; approximately 90% are singletons. The sequenced material came from peripheral blood. These receptors all come from a woman in her fifties or sixties with COVID-19, enrolled during active disease. The CDR3 runs from the conserved cysteine through the conserved F or W. The D gene is left open where the match is weak. Rows may omit the clone size; those that give it use once, few, many or a size class.

abundance: .; j_gene: TRBJ2-7; v_gene: TRBV25-1; d_gene: TRBD1; CDR3nt: TGTGCCAGCAGTGTTCCCGGGACAGTGGAGCAGTACTTC; CDR3aa: CASSVPGTVEQYF
abundance: few; j_gene: TRBJ1-5; v_gene: TRBV6-5; d_gene: .; CDR3nt: TGTGCCAGCAGTCGTACAGCCCTTTCTCAGCCCCAGCATTTT; CDR3aa: CASSRTALSQPQHF
abundance: .; j_gene: TRBJ2-3; v_gene: TRBV11-2; d_gene: .; CDR3nt: TGTGCCAGCAGCTTAAATCGGGTTGGGTTAATAGGCACAGATACGCAGTATTTT; CDR3aa: CASSLNRVGLIGTDTQYF
abundance: .; j_gene: TRBJ2-7; v_gene: TRBV30; d_gene: TRBD2; CDR3nt: TGTGCCTGGAGAGGACTAGTTTCGGGAGGGCCATGGAGCGAGCAGTACTTC; CDR3aa: CAWRGLVSGGPWSEQYF
abundance: .; j_gene: TRBJ2-1; v_gene: TRBV6-6; d_gene: .; CDR3nt: TGTGCCAGCAGTTCGGACCTAGCCTTGAATGAGCAGTTCTTC; CDR3aa: CASSSDLALNEQFF
abundance: .; j_gene: TRBJ1-4; v_gene: TRBV15; d_gene: .; CDR3nt: TGTGCCACCAGCAGACCCACAACTAATGAAAAACTGTTTTTT; CDR3aa: CATSRPTTNEKLFF
abundance: .; j_gene: TRBJ2-7; v_gene: TRBV19; d_gene: TRBD2; CDR3nt: TGTGCCAGTAGTGCGACTAGCGGGACTAGCTTGGACTTC; CDR3aa: CASSATSGTSLDF
abundance: .; j_gene: TRBJ1-4; v_gene: TRBV6-5; d_gene: TRBD1; CDR3nt: TGTGCCAGCAGACGGACAGGGGGACGTGAAAAACTGTTTTTT; CDR3aa: CASRRTGGREKLFF
abundance: .; j_gene: TRBJ2-7; v_gene: TRBV6-6; d_gene: .; CDR3nt: TGTGCCAGCAGTTACTATCGGGAGAGGTCGTACGAGCAGTACTTC; CDR3aa: CASSYYRERSYEQYF
abundance: .; j_gene: TRBJ2-2; v_gene: TRBV29-1; d_gene: TRBD2; CDR3nt: TGCAGCGGCTCAGCGGGAGGGAGCACCGGGGAGCTGTTTTTT; CDR3aa: CSGSAGGSTGELFF